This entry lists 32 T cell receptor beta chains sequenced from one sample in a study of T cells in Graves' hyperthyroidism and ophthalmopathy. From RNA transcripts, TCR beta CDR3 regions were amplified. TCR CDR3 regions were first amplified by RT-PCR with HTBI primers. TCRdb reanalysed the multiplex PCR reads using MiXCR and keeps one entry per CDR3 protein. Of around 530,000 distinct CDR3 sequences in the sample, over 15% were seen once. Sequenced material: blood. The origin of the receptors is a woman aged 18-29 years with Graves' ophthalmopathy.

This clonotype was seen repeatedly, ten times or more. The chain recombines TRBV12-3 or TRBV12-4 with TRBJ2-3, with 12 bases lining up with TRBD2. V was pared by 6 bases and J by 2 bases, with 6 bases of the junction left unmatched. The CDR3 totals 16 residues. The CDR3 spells CASSQGLAGPTDTQYF. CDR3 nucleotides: TGTGCCAGCAGCCAAGGACTAGCGGGGCCCACAGATACGCAGTATTTT.

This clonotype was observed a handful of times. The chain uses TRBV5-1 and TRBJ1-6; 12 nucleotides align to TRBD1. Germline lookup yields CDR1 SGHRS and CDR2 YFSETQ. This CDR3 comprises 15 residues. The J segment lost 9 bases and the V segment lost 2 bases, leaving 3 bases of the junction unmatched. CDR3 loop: CASSFGGQGASPLHF. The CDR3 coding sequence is TGCGCCAGCAGCTTTGGGGGACAGGGGGCTTCACCCCTCCACTTT.

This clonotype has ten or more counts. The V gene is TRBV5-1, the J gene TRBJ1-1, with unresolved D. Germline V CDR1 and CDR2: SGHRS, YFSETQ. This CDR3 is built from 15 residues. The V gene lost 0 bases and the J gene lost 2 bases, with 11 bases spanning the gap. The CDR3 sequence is CASSLVYRGNTEAFF. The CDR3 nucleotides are TGCGCCAGCAGCTTGGTATATCGCGGAAACACTGAAGCTTTCTTT.

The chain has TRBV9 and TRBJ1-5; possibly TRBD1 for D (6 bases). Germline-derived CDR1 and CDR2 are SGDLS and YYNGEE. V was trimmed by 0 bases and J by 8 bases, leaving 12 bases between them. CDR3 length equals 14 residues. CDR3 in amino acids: CASSVVGGEEPQHF. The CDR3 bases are TGTGCCAGCAGCGTAGTTGGGGGCGAAGAGCCCCAGCATTTT.

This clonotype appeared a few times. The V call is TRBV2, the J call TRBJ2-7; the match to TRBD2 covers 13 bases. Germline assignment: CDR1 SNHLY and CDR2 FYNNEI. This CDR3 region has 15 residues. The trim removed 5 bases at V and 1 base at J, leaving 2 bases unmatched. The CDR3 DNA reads TGTGCCAGCAGTACTAGCGGGGGGGAATCCTACGAGCAGTACTTC. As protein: CASSTSGGESYEQYF.

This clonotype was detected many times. The CDR3 region has the DNA TGTGCCAGCAGTGAAAACAGGAACACCGGGGAGCTGTTTTTT. It specifies CASSENRNTGELFF. V usage is TRBV2 and J usage is TRBJ2-2; D gene ambiguous. The V end lost 2 bases, the J end lost 1 base, and 5 bases lay between the germline ends. The CDR3 loop spans 14 amino acids. Germline CDR1 and CDR2: SNHLY and FYNNEI.

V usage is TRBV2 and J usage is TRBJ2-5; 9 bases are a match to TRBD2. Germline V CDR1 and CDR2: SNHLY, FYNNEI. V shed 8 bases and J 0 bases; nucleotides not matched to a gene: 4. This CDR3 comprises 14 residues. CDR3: CASAGGVHQETQYF. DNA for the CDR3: TGTGCCAGCGCGGGGGGGGTACACCAAGAGACCCAGTACTTC. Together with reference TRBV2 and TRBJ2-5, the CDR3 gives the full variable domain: EPEVTQTPSHQVTQMGQEVILRCVPISNHLYFYWYRQILGQKVEFLVSFYNNEISEKSEIFDDQFSVERPDGSNFTLKIRSTKLEDSAMYFCASAGGVHQETQYFGPGTRLLVL.

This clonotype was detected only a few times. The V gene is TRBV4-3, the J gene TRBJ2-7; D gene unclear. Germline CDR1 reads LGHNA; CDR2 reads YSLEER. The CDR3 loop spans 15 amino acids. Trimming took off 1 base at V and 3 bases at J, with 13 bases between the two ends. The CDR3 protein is CASSQGRSVYYEQYF. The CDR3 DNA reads TGCGCCAGCAGCCAAGGCCGGAGCGTTTACTACGAGCAGTACTTC.

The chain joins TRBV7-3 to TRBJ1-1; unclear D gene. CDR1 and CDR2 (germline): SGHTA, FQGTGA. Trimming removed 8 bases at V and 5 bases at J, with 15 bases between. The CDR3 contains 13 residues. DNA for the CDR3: TGTGCCAGCGCACCTTCCCATAGGACTGAAGCTTTCTTT. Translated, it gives CASAPSHRTEAFF.

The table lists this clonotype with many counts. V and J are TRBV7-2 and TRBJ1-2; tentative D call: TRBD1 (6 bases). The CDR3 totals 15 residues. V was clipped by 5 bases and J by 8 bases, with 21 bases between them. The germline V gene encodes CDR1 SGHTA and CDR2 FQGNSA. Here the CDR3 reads CASSRRPTGLVGYTF. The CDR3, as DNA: TGTGCCAGCAGCCGAAGACCGACAGGACTCGTGGGCTACACCTTC.

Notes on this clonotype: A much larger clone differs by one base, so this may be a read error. DNA for the CDR3: TGTGACAGCAGTTGGGACACGAGCTCCTACAATGAGCAGTTCTTC. Its protein product is CDSSWDTSSYNEQFF. This chain uses TRBV12-3 or TRBV12-4 with TRBJ2-1; possible D gene TRBD1, 6 bases. The CDR3 runs 15 residues.

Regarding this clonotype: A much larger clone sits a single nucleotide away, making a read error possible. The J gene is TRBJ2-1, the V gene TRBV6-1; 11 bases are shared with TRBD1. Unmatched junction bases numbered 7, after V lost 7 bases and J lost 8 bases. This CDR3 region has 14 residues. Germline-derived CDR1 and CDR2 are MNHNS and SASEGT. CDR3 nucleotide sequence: TGTGCCAGCATGGACAGGGGGCTTCGGGATGAGCAGTTCTTC. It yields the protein CASMDRGLRDEQFF.

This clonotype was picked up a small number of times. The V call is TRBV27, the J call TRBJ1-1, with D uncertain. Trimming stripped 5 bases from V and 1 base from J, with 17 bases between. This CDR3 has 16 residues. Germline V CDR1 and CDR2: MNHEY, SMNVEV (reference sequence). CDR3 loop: CASSPLWVGRNTEAFF. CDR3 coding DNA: TGTGCCAGCAGTCCCCTTTGGGTGGGTCGGAACACTGAAGCTTTCTTT.

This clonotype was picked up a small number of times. The chain's CDR3 is CASSQGRGPNQPQHF. In DNA form, the CDR3 reads TGCGCCAGCAGCCAAGGCAGGGGGCCAAATCAGCCCCAGCATTTT. The J gene is TRBJ1-5, the V gene TRBV4-3; TRBD1 aligns across 8 bases. CDR3 length equals 15 residues. Losses at the gene ends were 1 base for V and 4 bases for J; bases not matched to a gene: 3. Germline V lookup: CDR1 LGHNA, CDR2 YSLEER.

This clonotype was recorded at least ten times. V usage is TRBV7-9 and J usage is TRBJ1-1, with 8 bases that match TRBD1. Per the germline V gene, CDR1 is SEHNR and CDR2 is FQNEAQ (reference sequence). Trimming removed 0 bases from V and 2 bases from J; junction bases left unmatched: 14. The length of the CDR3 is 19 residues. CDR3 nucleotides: TGTGCCAGCAGCTTAGCGTTCAAGCTTAGAACAGGGGGTAACACTGAAGCTTTCTTT. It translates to CASSLAFKLRTGGNTEAFF. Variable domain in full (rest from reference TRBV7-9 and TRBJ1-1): DTGVSQNPRHKITKRGQNVTFRCDPISEHNRLYWYRQTLGQGPEFLTYFQNEAQLEKSRLLSDRFSAERPKGSFSTLEIQRTEQGDSAMYLCASSLAFKLRTGGNTEAFFGQGTRLTVV.

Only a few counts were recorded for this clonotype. The CDR3 is CASSQMGLAGVLNEQFF. CDR3 sequence (DNA): TGCGCCAGCAGCCAAATGGGACTAGCGGGAGTTCTGAATGAGCAGTTCTTC. V gene TRBV5-1 combines with J gene TRBJ2-1; 14 bases line up with TRBD2. CDR3 size: 17 residues. Germline V gene data show CDR1 as SGHRS and CDR2 as YFSETQ. J gave up 7 bases and V 4 bases, and 10 bases lay outside the gene matches.

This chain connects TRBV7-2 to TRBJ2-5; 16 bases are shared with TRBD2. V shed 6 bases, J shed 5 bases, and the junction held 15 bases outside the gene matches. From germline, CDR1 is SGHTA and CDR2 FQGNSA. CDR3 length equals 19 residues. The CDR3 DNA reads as TGTGCCAGCAGTTCCCTCCCCGGGACTAGCGGGGGGGGGGGGGAGACCCAGTACTTC. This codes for CASSSLPGTSGGGGETQYF. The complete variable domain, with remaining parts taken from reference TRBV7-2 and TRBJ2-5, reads GAGVSQSPSNKVTEKGKDVELRCDPISGHTALYWYRQSLGQGLEFLIYFQGNSAPDKSGLPSDRFSAERTGGSVSTLTIQRTQQEDSAVYLCASSSLPGTSGGGGETQYFGPGTRLLVL.

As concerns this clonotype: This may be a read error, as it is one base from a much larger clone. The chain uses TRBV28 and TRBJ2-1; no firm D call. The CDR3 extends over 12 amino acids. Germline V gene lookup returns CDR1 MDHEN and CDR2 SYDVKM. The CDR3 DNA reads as TGTGCCAGCAGTTTAGTCTACAATGAGCAGCTCTTC. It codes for CASSLVYNEQLF.

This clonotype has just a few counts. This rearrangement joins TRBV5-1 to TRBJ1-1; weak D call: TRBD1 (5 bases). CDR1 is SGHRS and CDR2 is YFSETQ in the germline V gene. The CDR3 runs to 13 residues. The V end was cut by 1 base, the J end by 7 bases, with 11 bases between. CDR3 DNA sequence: TGCGCCAGCAGCTTGTACCCAGGGCATGAAGCTTTCTTT. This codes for CASSLYPGHEAFF.

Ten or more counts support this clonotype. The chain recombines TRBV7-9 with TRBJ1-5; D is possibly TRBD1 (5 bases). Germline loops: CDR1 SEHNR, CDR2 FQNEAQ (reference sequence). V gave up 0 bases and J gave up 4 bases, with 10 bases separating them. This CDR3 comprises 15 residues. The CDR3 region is CASSLAGTRNQPQHF. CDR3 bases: TGTGCCAGCAGCTTAGCAGGGACCCGAAATCAGCCCCAGCATTTT. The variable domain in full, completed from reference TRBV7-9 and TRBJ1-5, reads DTGVSQNPRHKITKRGQNVTFRCDPISEHNRLYWYRQTLGQGPEFLTYFQNEAQLEKSRLLSDRFSAERPKGSFSTLEIQRTEQGDSAMYLCASSLAGTRNQPQHFGDGTRLSIL.

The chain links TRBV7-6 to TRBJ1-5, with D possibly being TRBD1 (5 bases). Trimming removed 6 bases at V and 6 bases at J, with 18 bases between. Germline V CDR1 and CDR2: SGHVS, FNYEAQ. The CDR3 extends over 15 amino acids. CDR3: CASSSFRQCPQPQHF. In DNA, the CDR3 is TGTGCCAGCAGTTCCTTTAGACAGTGTCCTCAGCCCCAGCATTTT.

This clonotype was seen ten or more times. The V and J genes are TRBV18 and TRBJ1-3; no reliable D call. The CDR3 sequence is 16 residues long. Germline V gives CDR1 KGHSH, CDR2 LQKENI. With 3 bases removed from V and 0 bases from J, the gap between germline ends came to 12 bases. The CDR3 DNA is TGTGCCAGCTCACCGTTTGAGAAAAACTCTGGAAACACCATATATTTT. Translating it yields CASSPFEKNSGNTIYF. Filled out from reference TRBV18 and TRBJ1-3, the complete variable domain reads NAGVMQNPRHLVRRRGQEARLRCSPMKGHSHVYWYRQLPEEGLKFMVYLQKENIIDESGMPKERFSAEFPKEGPSILRIQQVVRGDSAAYFCASSPFEKNSGNTIYFGEGSWLTVV.

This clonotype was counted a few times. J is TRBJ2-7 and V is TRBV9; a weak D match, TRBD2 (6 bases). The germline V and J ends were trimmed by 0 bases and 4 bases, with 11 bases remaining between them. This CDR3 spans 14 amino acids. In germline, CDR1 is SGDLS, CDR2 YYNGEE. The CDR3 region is CASSVAAGSYEQYF. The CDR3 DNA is TGTGCCAGCAGCGTAGCCGCGGGGTCGTACGAGCAGTACTTC. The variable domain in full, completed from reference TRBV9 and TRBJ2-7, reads DSGVTQTPKHLITATGQRVTLRCSPRSGDLSVYWYQQSLDQGLQFLIQYYNGEERAKGNILERFSAQQFPDLHSELNLSSLELGDSALYFCASSVAAGSYEQYFGPGTRLTVT.

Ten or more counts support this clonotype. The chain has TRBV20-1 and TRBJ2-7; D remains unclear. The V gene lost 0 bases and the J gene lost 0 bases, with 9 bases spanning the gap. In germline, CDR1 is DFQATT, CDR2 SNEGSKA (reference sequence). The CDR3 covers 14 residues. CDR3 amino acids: CSARDQKSSYEQYF. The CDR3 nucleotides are TGCAGTGCTAGAGATCAGAAGAGCTCCTACGAGCAGTACTTC.

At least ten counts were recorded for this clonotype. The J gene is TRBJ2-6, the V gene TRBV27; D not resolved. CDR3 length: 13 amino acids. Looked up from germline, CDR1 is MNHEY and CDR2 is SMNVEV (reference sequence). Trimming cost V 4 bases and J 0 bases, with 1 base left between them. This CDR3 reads CASSYSGANVLTF. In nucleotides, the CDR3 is TGTGCCAGCAGTTACTCTGGGGCCAACGTCCTGACTTTC.

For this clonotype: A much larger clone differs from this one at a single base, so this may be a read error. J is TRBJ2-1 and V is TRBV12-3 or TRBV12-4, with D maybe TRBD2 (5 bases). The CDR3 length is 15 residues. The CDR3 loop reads CASSSKGVSYNEQSF. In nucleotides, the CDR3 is TGTGCCAGCAGCTCTAAGGGAGTCTCCTACAATGAGCAGTCCTTC.

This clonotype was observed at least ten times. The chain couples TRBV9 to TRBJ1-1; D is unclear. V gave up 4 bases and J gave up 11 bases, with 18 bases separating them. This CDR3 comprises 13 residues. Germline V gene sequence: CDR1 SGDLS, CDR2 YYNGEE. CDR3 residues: CASSPGGPSRAFF. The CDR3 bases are TGTGCCAGCAGCCCCGGAGGCCCCAGTAGGGCTTTCTTT.

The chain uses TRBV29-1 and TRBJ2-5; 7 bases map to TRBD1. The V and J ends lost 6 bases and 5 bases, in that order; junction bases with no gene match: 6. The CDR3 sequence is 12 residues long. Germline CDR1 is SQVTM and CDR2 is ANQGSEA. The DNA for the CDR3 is TGCAGCGTCCGCACAGGGGTCGAGACCCAGTACTTC. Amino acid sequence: CSVRTGVETQYF.

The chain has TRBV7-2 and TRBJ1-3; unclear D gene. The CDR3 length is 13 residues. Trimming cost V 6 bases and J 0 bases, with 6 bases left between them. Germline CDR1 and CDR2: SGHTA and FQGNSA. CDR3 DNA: TGTGCCAGCAGGGATTTCTCTGGAAACACCATATATTTT. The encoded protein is CASRDFSGNTIYF. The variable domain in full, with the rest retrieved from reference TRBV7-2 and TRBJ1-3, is GAGVSQSPSNKVTEKGKDVELRCDPISGHTALYWYRQSLGQGLEFLIYFQGNSAPDKSGLPSDRFSAERTGGSVSTLTIQRTQQEDSAVYLCASRDFSGNTIYFGEGSWLTVV.

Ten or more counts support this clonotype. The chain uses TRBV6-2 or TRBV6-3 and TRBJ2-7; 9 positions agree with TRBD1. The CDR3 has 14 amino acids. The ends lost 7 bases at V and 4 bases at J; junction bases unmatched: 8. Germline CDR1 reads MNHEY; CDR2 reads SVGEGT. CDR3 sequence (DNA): TGTGCCAGCAACGACGGGACAGGGCTATACGAGCAGTACTTC. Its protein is CASNDGTGLYEQYF.

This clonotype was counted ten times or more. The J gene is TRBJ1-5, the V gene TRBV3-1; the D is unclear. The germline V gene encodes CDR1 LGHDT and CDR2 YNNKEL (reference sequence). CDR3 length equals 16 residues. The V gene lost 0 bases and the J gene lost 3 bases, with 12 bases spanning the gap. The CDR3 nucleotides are TGTGCCAGCAGCCAAGACGGGTCAGACAACAATCAGCCCCAGCATTTT. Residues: CASSQDGSDNNQPQHF.

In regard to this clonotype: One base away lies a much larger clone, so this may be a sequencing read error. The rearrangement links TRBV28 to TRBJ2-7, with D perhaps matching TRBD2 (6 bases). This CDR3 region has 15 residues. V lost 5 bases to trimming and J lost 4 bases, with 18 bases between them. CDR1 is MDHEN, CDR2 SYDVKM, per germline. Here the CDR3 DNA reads TGTGCCAGCAGTGTCGGTGGCGGGACTGGTTACGAGCAGTACTTC. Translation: CASSVGGGTGYEQYF. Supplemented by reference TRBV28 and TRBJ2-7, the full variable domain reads DVKVTQSSRYLVKRTGEKVFLECVQDMDHENMFWYRQDPGLGLRLIYFSYDVKMKEKGDIPEGYSVSREKKERFSLILESASTNQTSMYLCASSVGGGTGYEQYFGPGTRLTVT.